This is a list of T cell receptor beta chains from one sample in a study of identical twins. TCRdb redid the calling of the 5' RACE reads with MiXCR, one entry per CDR3 protein. The sample has 1.5 million to 2 million distinct CDR3 sequences; about 32% are singletons. Sequenced sample: cord blood. The receptors originated from a newborn girl in good health. The CDR3 runs from the conserved cysteine through the conserved F or W. The D gene is left open where the match is weak. Rows may omit the clone size; those that give it use once, few, many or a size class.

-,TRBV5-6,TRBJ2-7,few,TGTGCCAGCAGCGTCCGGGGCCGCCCCTACGAGCAGTACTTC,CASSVRGRPYEQYF
TRBD2,TRBV29-1,TRBJ2-3,-,TGCAGCGTTGAAGGGGCTAGCGGGGGGGCAGATACGCAGTATTTT,CSVEGASGGADTQYF
TRBD1,TRBV20-1,TRBJ1-6,-,TGCAGTGCTCCCCGGATGGGACAGGGTATTTCACCCCTCCACTTT,CSAPRMGQGISPLHF
-,TRBV6-5,TRBJ2-1,many,TGTGCCAGCAGTTACGGACGGCTCAATGAGCAGTTCTTC,CASSYGRLNEQFF
TRBD2,TRBV28,TRBJ2-3,-,TGTGCCAGCAGTCGTCAAGGACTAGTAATCCGCCAGCATACGCAGTATTTT,CASSRQGLVIRQHTQYF
-,TRBV13,TRBJ1-1,few,TGTGCCAGCAGCTTCGGGACAATTATGAACACTGAAGCTTTCTTT,CASSFGTIMNTEAFF
-,TRBV4-1,TRBJ1-6,-,TGCGCCAGCAGCCTACAGGTGAGGGATTCACCCCTCCACTTT,CASSLQVRDSPLHF
-,TRBV6-1,TRBJ2-1,-,TGTGCCAGCAGTGAAGCCGCGACTATGGGGGATGAGCAGTTCTTC,CASSEAATMGDEQFF
-,TRBV15,TRBJ2-3,-,TGTGCCACCAGCAGGGACGGGGAAAGCACAGATACGCAGTATTTT,CATSRDGESTDTQYF
TRBD2,TRBV10-3,TRBJ2-3,many,TGTGCCATCAGCGTACTAGCGGGAGGGCTGGATACGCAGTATTTT,CAISVLAGGLDTQYF
-,TRBV20-1,TRBJ1-2,-,TGCAGTGCTGGGAGACAGAGTGACTATGATGGCTACACCTTC,CSAGRQSDYDGYTF
-,TRBV12-3/TRBV12-4,TRBJ2-2,-,TGTGCCAGCAGTGAGGGAAACGGGGAGCTGTTTTTT,CASSEGNGELFF
-,TRBV2,TRBJ1-2,few,TGTGCCAGCGGTGGTTATGCTAACTATGGCTACACCTTC,CASGGYANYGYTF
-,TRBV5-1,TRBJ2-4,-,TGCGCCAGCAGACCTACTGGGCTAGCCAAAAACATTCAGTACTTC,CASRPTGLAKNIQYF
-,TRBV25-1,TRBJ1-4,-,TGTGCCAGCAGTGTACATTCAGGGTATGGTAATGAAAAACTGTTTTTT,CASSVHSGYGNEKLFF
-,TRBV4-2,TRBJ2-3,-,TGTGCCAGCAGCCAAGAGAATATGGCGGCCCGGCCAACAGATACGCAGTATTTT,CASSQENMAARPTDTQYF
-,TRBV5-1,TRBJ1-5,-,TGCGCCAGCAGCCCGGGGGGACAATTTAATCAGCCCCAGCATTTT,CASSPGGQFNQPQHF
-,TRBV5-1,TRBJ1-1,few,TGCGCCAGCAGCTTGGTGGGGGACCTCGAGTATGGGGAAGCTTTCTTT,CASSLVGDLEYGEAFF
-,TRBV12-3/TRBV12-4,TRBJ1-2,-,TGTGCCAGCAGGCTAGGACGACAGGCCTATGGCTACACCTTC,CASRLGRQAYGYTF
-,TRBV3-1,TRBJ1-1,-,TGTGCCAGCAGCCACGGGGTCATGAACACTGAAGCTTTCTTT,CASSHGVMNTEAFF
TRBD1,TRBV20-1,TRBJ2-1,few,TGCAGTTCAACATACCGGGACAGGGCCTACAATGAGCAGTTCTTC,CSSTYRDRAYNEQFF
TRBD2,TRBV2,TRBJ2-1,few,TGTGCCAGCAGTGATTTGGGTAGCGGGAGATCTCGGGCCTACAATGAGCAGTTCTTC,CASSDLGSGRSRAYNEQFF
-,TRBV14,TRBJ1-5,-,TGTGCCAGCAGCCAAGGGAAGGGTGGTCCGGCCCAGCATTTT,CASSQGKGGPAQHF
-,TRBV20-1,TRBJ1-2,-,TGCAGTGCTAGAGCGGGACTGGGGGTGGGCGGCTACACCTTC,CSARAGLGVGGYTF
-,TRBV30,TRBJ2-7,-,TGTGCCTGGAGTGTATGCGTATACAATGAGCAGTACTTC,CAWSVCVYNEQYF
-,TRBV30,TRBJ1-1,-,TGTGCCTGGGGGCAGGTTAACACTGAAGCTTTCTTT,CAWGQVNTEAFF
-,TRBV2,TRBJ2-1,-,TGTGCCAGCAGTGAACTTGTGACTAGCTACAATGAGCAGTTCTTC,CASSELVTSYNEQFF
TRBD2,TRBV7-2,TRBJ2-7,-,TGTGCCAGCAGCTTAGTCGCGACTAGCGGGAATGAGCAGTACTTC,CASSLVATSGNEQYF
-,TRBV4-1,TRBJ2-1,few,TGCGCCAGCAGCCTCATGCCCCCTGGTTCTAATGAGCAGTTCTTC,CASSLMPPGSNEQFF
-,TRBV20-1,TRBJ2-3,-,TGCAGTGCTAGAGGGGGCACAGATGCGCAGTATTTT,CSARGGTDAQYF
-,TRBV20-1,TRBJ2-1,many,TGCAGTGCTAGAGGCCTAGCCCCCTCCTACAATGAGCAGTTCTTC,CSARGLAPSYNEQFF
TRBD1,TRBV4-1,TRBJ1-2,-,TGCGCCAGCAGCCAAGGACAGGGCGAAAACTATGGCTACACCTTC,CASSQGQGENYGYTF
-,TRBV5-6,TRBJ2-3,many,TGTGCCAGCAGCTTGGGGACTACCCTCACAGATACGCAGTATTTT,CASSLGTTLTDTQYF
TRBD2,TRBV20-1,TRBJ2-3,few,TGCAGTGCTAGAACCCGACTAGCGGGAGTAGATACGCAGTATTTT,CSARTRLAGVDTQYF
-,TRBV20-1,TRBJ2-7,many,TGCAGTGCTAGGGGAGGACAGGCGAGCTCCTACGAGCAGTACTTC,CSARGGQASSYEQYF
-,TRBV11-2,TRBJ2-1,-,TGTGCCAGCAGCTTATTCGGACGTAGCTCCTACAATGAGCAGTTCTTC,CASSLFGRSSYNEQFF
-,TRBV20-1,TRBJ2-7,-,TGCAGTGCTAGGGATCCGACTACGGGCGTGTACGAGCAGTACTTC,CSARDPTTGVYEQYF
-,TRBV30,TRBJ1-5,-,TGTGCCTGGAGTGTGAGGGACAATCAGCCCCAGCATTTT,CAWSVRDNQPQHF
-,TRBV28,TRBJ1-2,-,TGTGCCAGCAACCTCTTTCAGGGTCGCTATGGCTACACCTTC,CASNLFQGRYGYTF